These 17 T cell receptor beta chains originate from one sample sequenced in a study of OX40 agonist ivuxolimab in advanced cancers. Generated by immunoSEQ multiplex PCR, the TCRdb table keeps only in-frame clones and is missing some. The sample contains over 50,000 clones, about four fifths of which appear only once. This specimen consisted of CD4+ or CD8+ T cells sorted from blood, obtained in a trial of the OX40 agonist ivuxolimab. All receptors come from an adult with an advanced solid tumor such as melanoma, head and neck, liver or kidney cancer.

The chain combines TRBV2 with TRBJ1-1; D perhaps matches TRBD1 (5 bases). The V gene lost 6 bases and the J gene lost 3 bases, with 14 bases spanning the gap. Looked up from germline, CDR1 is SNHLY and CDR2 is FYNNEI. This CDR3 is built from 14 residues. The CDR3 nucleotides are TGTGCCAGCAGGACCGGGACGGTTTACACTGAAGCTTTCTTT. This codes for CASRTGTVYTEAFF.

This clone has a single count. The chain has TRBV2 and TRBJ1-1; no definite D call. V was clipped by 2 bases and J by 5 bases, with 9 bases between them. The CDR3 is made up of 13 amino acids. Looked up from germline, CDR1 is SNHLY and CDR2 is FYNNEI. CDR3 residues: CASSELGRTEAFF. The DNA for the CDR3 is TGTGCCAGCAGTGAATTGGGGAGGACTGAAGCTTTCTTT.

The table lists this clone with a count of one. This rearrangement joins TRBV5-4 to TRBJ2-2; D remains unclear. This CDR3 has 17 amino acids. V was shortened by 0 bases and J by 0 bases, with 12 bases between the two germline ends. Per germline, CDR1 SGHNT and CDR2 YYREEE (reference sequence). This CDR3 is CASSLARLGTNTGELFF. The CDR3 nucleotides are TGTGCCAGCAGCTTGGCCCGGCTGGGGACGAACACCGGGGAGCTGTTTTTT.

The genes are TRBV19 and TRBJ1-2, with a possible D match to TRBD1 (5 bases). Trimming stripped 1 base from V and 4 bases from J, with 7 bases between. CDR3 length: 13 amino acids. CDR1 is LNHDA and CDR2 is SQIVND in the germline V gene (reference sequence). For the CDR3, the DNA is TGTGCCAGTAGTATAGGGGGCGGCTATGGCTACACCTTC. As protein: CASSIGGGYGYTF.

The chain links TRBV4-1 to TRBJ1-2; TRBD1 aligns across 7 bases. Germline trimming cut 1 base from V and 4 bases from J; bases unmatched to any gene: 3. The CDR3 runs to 14 residues. Germline V gene lookup returns CDR1 MGHRA and CDR2 YSYEKL. CDR3 loop: CASSQGGTAYGYTF. For the CDR3, the DNA is TGCGCCAGCAGCCAAGGAGGGACAGCCTATGGCTACACCTTC.

In its sample, this clone ranks as medium-sized (0.01 to 0.1%). V usage is TRBV2 and J usage is TRBJ2-7; the D is unclear. V gave up 11 bases and J gave up 0 bases, with 11 bases separating them. Germline loops: CDR1 SNHLY, CDR2 FYNNEI. The CDR3 is 12 amino acids. This CDR3 reads CASWMSSYEQYF. Here the CDR3 DNA reads TGTGCCTCTTGGATGAGCTCCTACGAGCAGTACTTC.

The rearrangement joins TRBV5-6 to TRBJ2-7, with a tentative D call TRBD2 (5 bases). The germline gives CDR1 SGHDT, CDR2 YYEEEE. This CDR3 comprises 15 residues. V was shortened by 0 bases and J by 0 bases, with 10 bases between the two germline ends. The CDR3 DNA is TGTGCCAGCAGCTTGGATCCTAGCAGCTCCTACGAGCAGTACTTC. Translating gives CASSLDPSSSYEQYF.

This clone has only a few counts. This sequence joins TRBV19 and TRBJ1-2; TRBD1 aligns across 10 bases. CDR1 is LNHDA, CDR2 SQIVND, per germline (reference sequence). This CDR3 has 13 amino acids. V dropped 10 bases and J dropped 1; count of bases not matched to a gene: 3. The DNA of the CDR3 is TGTGCCACGACAGGGGGCGATAACTATGGCTACACCTTC. As protein: CATTGGDNYGYTF.

This rearrangement joins TRBV5-6 to TRBJ1-1; a possible D gene is TRBD1 (5 bases). V was trimmed by 0 bases and J by 4 bases, leaving 7 bases between them. Germline CDR1 SGHDT, CDR2 YYEEEE. This CDR3 spans 13 amino acids. The CDR3 region is CASSLGGFTEAFF. Here the CDR3 DNA reads TGTGCCAGCAGCTTGGGGGGGTTCACTGAAGCTTTCTTT.

Details on this clone: Germline and junction disagree at one end, which may indicate a read error. V gene TRBV7-7 combines with J gene TRBJ1-1; D is undetermined. CDR3 length: 13 residues. Germline-derived CDR1 and CDR2 are SSHAT and FNYEAQ (reference sequence). In nucleotides, the CDR3 is TGTGCTAGCAGCTTCCGACAGAACACTGAAGCTTTCTTT. It encodes CASSFRQNTEAFF.

The gene calls are TRBV5-6 and TRBJ1-1; a weak D match, TRBD1 (5 bases). Germline-derived CDR1 and CDR2 are SGHDT and YYEEEE. The V end was cut by 4 bases, the J end by 6 bases, with 25 bases between. This CDR3 comprises 17 residues. The CDR3, as DNA: TGTGCCAGCAGCCAACTCTCAGGTGAGGGCCTGGGGCCTGAAGCTTTCTTT. The encoded protein is CASSQLSGEGLGPEAFF.

This clone was seen a handful of times. The V and J genes are TRBV2 and TRBJ1-6; D gene ambiguous. V lost 6 bases, J lost 7 bases, and 16 bases lay in between. The CDR3 is made up of 15 amino acids. Germline V gene data show CDR1 as SNHLY and CDR2 as FYNNEI. CDR3 loop: CASRNRTAINSPLHF. The CDR3 region has the DNA TGTGCCAGCAGAAACCGAACCGCCATCAATTCACCCCTCCACTTT.

The V call is TRBV6-1, the J call TRBJ1-1; D is uncertain. This CDR3 is built from 10 residues. Trimming removed 8 bases at V and 6 bases at J, with 7 bases between. Germline values: CDR1 MNHNS, CDR2 SASEGT. The CDR3 region is CASPSPEAFF. CDR3 coding DNA: TGTGCCAGCCCCTCTCCTGAAGCTTTCTTT.

The V call is TRBV30, the J call TRBJ2-3; possible D gene TRBD2, 5 bases. Germline V gives CDR1 GTSNPN, CDR2 SVGIG (reference sequence). CDR3 length equals 14 residues. Trimming shortened V by 2 bases and J by 2 bases, and 11 bases separated the two germline ends. CDR3 bases: TGTGCCTGGAGTTCCAGCGGCTCCACAGATACGCAGTATTTT. Translation gives CAWSSSGSTDTQYF.

The rearrangement uses TRBV30 and TRBJ2-7, with 9 bases lining up with TRBD1. CDR3 size: 13 residues. V gave up 5 bases and J gave up 1 base; unmatched junction bases: 3. Looked up from germline, CDR1 is GTSNPN and CDR2 is SVGIG (reference sequence). The CDR3 DNA follows: TGTGCCTGGGAGACAGGGGGATCCTACGAGCAGTACTTC. Translated, it gives CAWETGGSYEQYF. Based on the CDR3 plus reference TRBV30 and TRBJ2-7, the full variable domain is SQTIHQWPATLVQPVGSPLSLECTVEGTSNPNLYWYRQAAGRGLQLLFYSVGIGQISSEVPQNLSASRPQDRQFILSSKKLLLSDSGFYLCAWETGGSYEQYFGPGTRLTVT.

V and J are TRBV5-1 and TRBJ2-2; TRBD2 is a possible D gene (6 bases). CDR1 is SGHRS and CDR2 is YFSETQ in the germline V gene. The CDR3 spans 15 residues. V lost 4 bases to trimming and J lost 0 bases, with 10 bases between them. CDR3 residues: CASSAGRTNTGELFF. In DNA, the CDR3 is TGCGCCAGCAGCGCGGGACGGACGAACACCGGGGAGCTGTTTTTT. Filled out from reference TRBV5-1 and TRBJ2-2, the complete variable domain reads KAGVTQTPRYLIKTRGQQVTLSCSPISGHRSVSWYQQTPGQGLQFLFEYFSETQRNKGNFPGRFSGRQFSNSRSEMNVSTLELGDSALYLCASSAGRTNTGELFFGEGSRLTVL.

The chain uses TRBV28 and TRBJ2-7; TRBD2 matches 13 bases. V trimming: 2 bases; J trimming: 5 bases; junction bases outside the gene matches: 6. The germline V gene has CDR1 MDHEN and CDR2 SYDVKM. The CDR3 is 16 amino acids. This chain's CDR3 is CASSLPTSGRGNEQYF. The CDR3 coding sequence is TGTGCCAGCAGTTTACCTACTAGCGGGAGGGGTAACGAGCAGTACTTC.